This paragraph reports one TCR beta chain. This sample is drawn from a study of blood T cell repertoires in COVID-19. Across the study: Acute-phase and convalescent COVID-19 samples originated in the United States, Italy and Spain. The cDNA or gDNA used as material had been derived from T cells, B-cell-depleted T cells, or PBMCs.

This CDR3 has 16 residues. Germline assignment: CDR1 WNHNN and CDR2 SYGVQD (reference sequence). V was cut by 5 bases and J by 0 bases, with 17 bases left in between. Profiling relied on immunoSEQ multiplex PCR, and the TCRdb table lists in-frame clones only, not all of them. The table has about 140,000 clones, roughly 80% seen once. The receptor comes from a man aged 45-65 years with acute or convalescent COVID-19. Source material: peripheral blood. V is TRBV10-1 and J is TRBJ2-7; a weak D match, TRBD2 (6 bases). This CDR3 is CASSPNRDLHSYEQYF. CDR3 sequence (DNA): TGCGCCAGCAGTCCGAACCGGGACTTACACTCCTACGAGCAGTACTTC.